The present T cell receptor beta chain was sequenced within a study of shared clonotypes between healthy human individuals. The data were produced by immunoSEQ multiplex PCR, yet TCRdb's version contains in-frame clones alone and is incomplete. Among about 2.5 million clones, around 93% were seen once, and the ten largest hold 0.37%. The CDR3 covers 16 residues. With 0 bases clipped from V and 6 bases from J, the junction kept 9 bases outside the gene matches. CDR1 and CDR2 from the germline V gene are SGHDT and YYEEEE. The receptor was derived from a man aged 18 to 30 in good health. Some clones in this sample may be carry-over from other donors' samples. Sequencing used naive CD4+ T cells from PBMCs. Subset given: CD45RA+ positively selected. The chain joins TRBV5-6 to TRBJ1-2, with TRBD1 matching over 9 bases. The CDR3 reads CASSLGPQGAFNGYTF. The CDR3 nucleotides are TGTGCCAGCAGCTTGGGACCACAGGGGGCGTTCAATGGCTACACCTTC.